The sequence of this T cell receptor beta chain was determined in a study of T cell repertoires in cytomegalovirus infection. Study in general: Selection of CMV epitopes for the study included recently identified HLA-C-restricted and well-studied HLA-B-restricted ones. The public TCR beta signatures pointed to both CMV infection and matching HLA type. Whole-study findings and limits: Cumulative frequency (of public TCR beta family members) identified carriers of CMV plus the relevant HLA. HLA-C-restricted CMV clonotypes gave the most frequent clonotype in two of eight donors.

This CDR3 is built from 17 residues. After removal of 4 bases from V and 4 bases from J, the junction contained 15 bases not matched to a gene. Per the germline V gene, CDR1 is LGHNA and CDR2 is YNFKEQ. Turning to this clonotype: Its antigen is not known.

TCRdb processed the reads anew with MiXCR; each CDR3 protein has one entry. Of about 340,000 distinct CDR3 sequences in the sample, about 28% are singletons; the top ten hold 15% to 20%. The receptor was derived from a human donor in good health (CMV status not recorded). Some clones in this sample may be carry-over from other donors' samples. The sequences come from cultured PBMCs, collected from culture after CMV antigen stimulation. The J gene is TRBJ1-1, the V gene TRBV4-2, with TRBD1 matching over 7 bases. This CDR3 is CASSPLIGGTGRTEAFF. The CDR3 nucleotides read TGTGCCAGCAGCCCACTAATAGGGGGCACAGGGCGCACTGAAGCTTTCTTT.